These 10 T cell receptor beta chains originate from one sample sequenced in a study of T cell repertoires in cytomegalovirus infection. These receptors have no known antigen. TCRdb re-called the reads with MiXCR, one entry per CDR3 protein. There are fewer than 1,000,000 distinct CDR3 sequences in the sample; 31% occur only once, and about 14% lies in the top ten. The source material was cultured CD8+ T cells from PBMCs, sampled from culture after CMV antigen stimulation. Every receptor here comes from a human donor in good health (CMV status not recorded). Some clones in this sample may be carry-over from other donors' samples.

The chain combines TRBV27 with TRBJ2-2; D is uncertain. This CDR3 region has 15 residues. The germline V and J ends were trimmed by 0 bases and 0 bases, with 5 bases remaining between them. Germline assignment: CDR1 MNHEY and CDR2 SMNVEV (reference sequence). The CDR3: CASSLSASNTGELFF. DNA for the CDR3: TGTGCCAGCAGTTTATCGGCTTCGAACACCGGGGAGCTGTTTTTT.

Regarding this clonotype: Without the conserved terminal phenylalanine or tryptophan, this CDR3 likely stems from a read error. The gene calls are TRBV4-1 and TRBJ2-5; 7 positions match TRBD2. The CDR3 loop spans 17 amino acids. Trimming removed 1 base from V and 2 bases from J; junction bases left unmatched: 10. Germline V lookup: CDR1 MGHRA, CDR2 YSYEKL. The CDR3 loop reads CASSQVLAGVGQETQYL. CDR3 DNA: TGCGCCAGCAGCCAAGTCTTGGCGGGGGTTGGACAAGAGACCCAGTACCTT.

This clonotype was seen repeatedly, ten times or more. The chain links TRBV7-9 to TRBJ2-3; 8 bases are shared with TRBD1. The CDR3 loop spans 14 amino acids. Per germline, CDR1 SEHNR and CDR2 FQNEAQ (reference sequence). Trimming took 5 bases from V and 4 from J; bases not matched to a gene: 5. This CDR3 reads CASSTTQGADTQYF. The CDR3 coding sequence is TGTGCCAGCAGCACGACACAGGGGGCAGATACGCAGTATTTT.

This clonotype has more than one count but fewer than ten. This chain joins TRBV2 and TRBJ1-5; 9 bases fit TRBD1. J gave up 4 bases and V 8 bases, and 6 bases lay outside the gene matches. The CDR3 is 14 residues long. The germline CDR1 and CDR2 sequences are SNHLY and FYNNEI. The CDR3 loop reads CASAGTGNNQPQHF. The CDR3, as DNA: TGTGCCAGCGCCGGGACAGGGAATAATCAGCCCCAGCATTTT.

This clonotype showed up just a few times. V is TRBV11-2 and J is TRBJ2-2, with D perhaps matching TRBD2 (6 bases). The CDR3 is made up of 15 amino acids. With 2 bases removed from V and 2 bases from J, the gap between germline ends came to 9 bases. Looked up from germline, CDR1 is SGHAT and CDR2 is FQNNGV. CDR3: CASSLNSGNTGELFF. The CDR3 DNA reads TGTGCCAGCAGCTTAAATAGCGGTAACACCGGGGAGCTGTTTTTT.

V usage is TRBV7-9 and J usage is TRBJ2-3; TRBD2 matches at 8 bases. This CDR3 spans 16 amino acids. Trimming cost V 5 bases and J 2 bases; bases outside gene matches: 9. CDR1 SEHNR and CDR2 FQNEAQ come from the germline V gene (reference sequence). The CDR3 loop reads CASSPRGGSTTDTQYF. The DNA for the CDR3 is TGTGCCAGCAGCCCCCGGGGGGGGAGTACCACAGATACGCAGTATTTT.

V is TRBV9 and J is TRBJ1-2; D is ambiguous. This CDR3 spans 17 amino acids. V lost 4 bases and J 4 bases, leaving 23 bases between the germline ends. Germline V gene data show CDR1 as SGDLS and CDR2 as YYNGEE. As DNA, the CDR3 is TGTGCCAGCAGCACCCGAAAGGAGGGCGAAGTCCGCTATGGCTACACCTTC. This sequence encodes CASSTRKEGEVRYGYTF.

This clonotype occurred a few times. The V and J genes are TRBV5-4 and TRBJ2-3; a weak D match, TRBD1 (5 bases). Per germline, CDR1 SGHNT and CDR2 YYREEE (reference sequence). CDR3 length: 16 residues. Trimming shortened V by 4 bases and J by 5 bases, and 20 bases separated the two germline ends. The CDR3 region is CASSTRQTLWGDTQYF. The CDR3 coding sequence is TGTGCCAGCAGCACGAGACAGACTCTATGGGGAGATACGCAGTATTTT.

The chain has TRBV14 and TRBJ1-2; D not resolved. Germline V gene lookup returns CDR1 SGHDN and CDR2 FVKESK. The CDR3 length is 15 residues. With 0 bases removed from V and 5 bases from J, the gap between germline ends came to 13 bases. The CDR3 here is CASSQEGPRGYGYTF. The CDR3 region has the DNA TGTGCCAGCAGCCAAGAAGGTCCCAGAGGATATGGCTACACCTTC.

Comment on this clonotype: No DNA is shown, since the ends of the CDR3 on it are uncertain; the CDR3 is the one TCRdb lists. The V and J genes are TRBV6-6 and TRBJ2-2; TRBD1 is the table's D call, not checked against the DNA. The length of the CDR3 is 20 amino acids, counting both ends. Per the germline V gene, CDR1 is MNHNY and CDR2 is SVGAGI (reference sequence). The CDR3 reads CAGSYCWDRSNYVCTGELFF.